The 30 T cell receptor beta chains given below trace back to one sample, sequenced in a study of cytomegalovirus exposure and HLA in healthy donors. Data came from immunoSEQ multiplex PCR; TCRdb stores just in-frame clones and leaves some out. The data hold some 250,000 clones, with 90% observed a single time. Sequenced input: PBMCs. The receptors were gathered from a woman under 40 in good health and CMV-seronegative.

This chain connects TRBV29-1 to TRBJ2-5; D is possibly TRBD2 (7 bases). The CDR3 extends over 12 amino acids. Trimming left V 8 bases short and J 5 bases short, with 15 bases between. CDR1 is SQVTM and CDR2 is ANQGSEA in the germline V gene. DNA of the CDR3: TGCAGCCCCGGGGGGCCCGGGGAGACCCAGTACTTC. It is translated as CSPGGPGETQYF. The complete variable domain, with remaining parts taken from reference TRBV29-1 and TRBJ2-5, reads SAVISQKPSRDICQRGTSLTIQCQVDSQVTMMFWYRQQPGQSLTLIATANQGSEATYESGFVIDKFPISRPNLTFSTLTVSNMSPEDSSIYLCSPGGPGETQYFGPGTRLLVL.

The chain links TRBV19 to TRBJ2-7; D not resolved. Trimming took 2 bases from V and 0 from J, leaving 8 bases between them. CDR1 and CDR2 from the germline V gene are LNHDA and SQIVND (reference sequence). The CDR3 sequence is 14 residues long. The CDR3 sequence is CASSIQVGSYEQYF. The CDR3 nucleotides are TGTGCCAGTAGTATACAGGTCGGCTCCTACGAGCAGTACTTC.

V usage is TRBV19 and J usage is TRBJ2-1, with 9 bases aligning to TRBD1. The junction had 6 bases not matched to a gene; V was cut back by 7 bases and J by 5 bases. Germline V lookup: CDR1 LNHDA, CDR2 SQIVND (reference sequence). There are 14 residues in the CDR3. As DNA, the CDR3 is TGTGCCAGTATAGACAGGGGGTCCGACAATGAGCAGTTCTTC. It specifies CASIDRGSDNEQFF. The whole variable domain, filled in from reference TRBV19 and TRBJ2-1, reads DGGITQSPKYLFRKEGQNVTLSCEQNLNHDAMYWYRQDPGQGLRLIYYSQIVNDFQKGDIAEGYSVSREKKESFPLTVTSAQKNPTAFYLCASIDRGSDNEQFFGPGTRLTVL.

This chain uses TRBV9 with TRBJ2-1; 13 nucleotides line up with TRBD2. Germline assignment: CDR1 SGDLS and CDR2 YYNGEE. V dropped 3 bases and J dropped 9; count of bases not matched to a gene: 0. The CDR3 runs 13 residues. The CDR3 DNA sequence: TGTGCCAGCAGCGGACTAGCGGGAGGTGAGCAGTTCTTC. The encoded protein is CASSGLAGGEQFF.

The gene calls are TRBV6-5 and TRBJ1-2; 8 nucleotides align to TRBD1. This CDR3 comprises 13 residues. CDR1 MNHEY and CDR2 SVGAGI come from the germline V gene. V trimming: 6 bases; J trimming: 3 bases; junction bases outside the gene matches: 3. CDR3 sequence (DNA): TGTGCCAGCAGCTGGGGACAGGACTATGGCTACACCTTC. The encoded protein is CASSWGQDYGYTF.

The V gene is TRBV6-5, the J gene TRBJ2-7; 8 positions agree with TRBD1. J was trimmed by 5 bases and V by 0 bases; bases with no gene match: 6. In germline, CDR1 is MNHEY, CDR2 SVGAGI. This CDR3 spans 15 amino acids. CDR3 coding DNA: TGTGCCAGCAGTTACTCCCCTACGGACAGGGACGAGCAGTACTTC. Its protein is CASSYSPTDRDEQYF.

This chain uses TRBV4-3 with TRBJ2-5; D not resolved. The CDR3 spans 15 residues. Trimming cost V 1 base and J 2 bases, with 11 bases left between them. Germline assignment: CDR1 LGHNA and CDR2 YSLEER. The CDR3 DNA reads as TGCGCCAGCAGCCAAGTCGGCGCCTTACAAGAGACCCAGTACTTC. Residues: CASSQVGALQETQYF.

V gene TRBV7-3 combines with J gene TRBJ2-3; 14 bases are a match to TRBD2. There are 16 residues in the CDR3. Germline CDR1 SGHTA, CDR2 FQGTGA. The J segment lost 6 bases and the V segment lost 5 bases, leaving 7 bases of the junction unmatched. The CDR3 nucleotides read TGTGCCAGCAGCCTGGGACTAGCGGGAGCATCGGATACGCAGTATTTT. This codes for CASSLGLAGASDTQYF.

The V call is TRBV13, the J call TRBJ2-4; D is perhaps TRBD1 (6 bases). This CDR3 contains 16 residues. Between the trimmed V and J ends, which lost 4 bases and 0 bases, there was a span of 13 bases. Germline CDR1 and CDR2: PRHDT and FYEKMQ (reference sequence). In nucleotides, the CDR3 is TGTGCCAGCAGCTCCCCAGGGGTTCTAGCCAAAAACATTCAGTACTTC. It codes for CASSSPGVLAKNIQYF.

This chain joins TRBV9 and TRBJ2-1; D not certain. The length of the CDR3 is 14 residues. V was trimmed by 3 bases and J by 9 bases, leaving 16 bases between them. Germline assignment: CDR1 SGDLS and CDR2 YYNGEE. The CDR3 region has the DNA TGTGCCAGCAGCGGAATCTATGCCCCCAGTGAGCAGTTCTTC. Encoded protein: CASSGIYAPSEQFF.

This chain uses TRBV13 with TRBJ1-2; possibly TRBD1 for D (5 bases). This CDR3 has 14 amino acids. V gave up 5 bases and J gave up 4 bases, with 14 bases separating them. The germline V gene has CDR1 PRHDT and CDR2 FYEKMQ (reference sequence). The CDR3 here is CASSRGTATYGYTF. DNA for the CDR3: TGTGCCAGCAGCCGCGGGACGGCGACCTATGGCTACACCTTC. Variable domain in full (rest from reference TRBV13 and TRBJ1-2): AAGVIQSPRHLIKEKRETATLKCYPIPRHDTVYWYQQGPGQDPQFLISFYEKMQSDKGSIPDRFSAQQFSDYHSELNMSSLELGDSALYFCASSRGTATYGYTFGSGTRLTVV.

This chain uses TRBV30 with TRBJ2-5; 9 bases agree with TRBD1. The CDR3 covers 14 residues. Germline-derived CDR1 and CDR2 are GTSNPN and SVGIG (reference sequence). With 7 bases clipped from V and 4 bases from J, the junction kept 10 bases outside the gene matches. The CDR3 is CAYTTGGRGETQYF. CDR3 nucleotides: TGTGCCTACACAACAGGGGGCCGGGGAGAGACCCAGTACTTC.

The chain carries TRBV13 and TRBJ2-3; weak D call: TRBD2 (6 bases). The CDR3 covers 15 residues. Germline assignment: CDR1 PRHDT and CDR2 FYEKMQ (reference sequence). Trimming left V 2 bases short and J 0 bases short, with 9 bases between. CDR3 loop: CASSLSGVSTDTQYF. CDR3 DNA sequence: TGTGCCAGCAGCTTATCGGGGGTTAGCACAGATACGCAGTATTTT.

The J gene is TRBJ2-7, the V gene TRBV28; a possible D gene is TRBD2 (5 bases). Deletions cut 2 bases from V and 4 bases from J, with 15 bases between. The CDR3 runs 15 residues. Germline CDR1 and CDR2: MDHEN and SYDVKM. CDR3 in amino acids: CASSLRGTRQYEQYF. The CDR3 DNA is TGTGCCAGCAGTTTACGTGGCACTAGGCAGTACGAGCAGTACTTC.

The rearrangement uses TRBV25-1 and TRBJ1-2, with 9 bases matching TRBD1. The CDR3 consists of 12 residues. V lost 7 bases and J lost 6; bases outside the gene matches: 3. Germline CDR1 MGHDK, CDR2 SYGVNS. The DNA for the CDR3 is TGTGCCAGCACGACAGGGGGAAATGGCTACACCTTC. It encodes CASTTGGNGYTF.

J is TRBJ1-5 and V is TRBV6-5, with 8 bases lining up with TRBD1. The CDR3 spans 16 residues. The germline gives CDR1 MNHEY, CDR2 SVGAGI. The V gene end was trimmed by 4 bases and the J gene end by 5 bases; junction bases not matched to a gene: 10. The CDR3 DNA reads as TGTGCCAGCAGTTCACTGGTCAGGGGGCGCGATCAGCCCCAGCATTTT. It specifies CASSSLVRGRDQPQHF.

The chain links TRBV28 to TRBJ2-3; D could derive from TRBD1 or TRBD2 (7 bases each). Germline CDR1 reads MDHEN; CDR2 reads SYDVKM. The CDR3 has 17 residues. V lost 4 bases and J 3 bases, leaving 20 bases between the germline ends. The CDR3 region has the DNA TGTGCCAGCAGTTCCCAGGGGGGGCGAGCCAGTACAGATACGCAGTATTTT. This gives the protein CASSSQGGRASTDTQYF.

The chain combines TRBV11-3 with TRBJ2-3; no reliable D call. Trimming took off 0 bases at V and 9 bases at J, with 4 bases between the two ends. The CDR3 length is 11 residues. Germline values: CDR1 SGHNT, CDR2 YENEEA. The DNA of the CDR3 is TGTGCCAGCAGCTTAGAGGGGACGCAGTATTTT. Its translation: CASSLEGTQYF.

This clone showed up just once. The chain links TRBV6-5 to TRBJ2-1, with 9 bases aligning to TRBD1. The germline CDR1 and CDR2 sequences are MNHEY and SVGAGI. There are 15 residues in the CDR3. Unmatched junction bases numbered 7, after V lost 2 bases and J lost 8 bases. The CDR3 region has the DNA TGTGCCAGCAGTTACCCCTCCGGGACAGGGCATGAGCAGTTCTTC. Residues: CASSYPSGTGHEQFF.

This clone has more than one count but fewer than ten. This CDR3 is also generated by other DNA sequences in the sample. The J gene is TRBJ2-7, the V gene TRBV7-2; D remains unclear. Germline values: CDR1 SGHTA, CDR2 FQGNSA. Trimming took off 1 base at V and 3 bases at J, with 4 bases between the two ends. The CDR3 is 12 residues long. The CDR3 region is CASSLVGYEQYF. The CDR3 DNA reads TGTGCCAGCAGCTTAGTAGGCTACGAGCAGTACTTC. Filled out from reference TRBV7-2 and TRBJ2-7, the complete variable domain reads GAGVSQSPSNKVTEKGKDVELRCDPISGHTALYWYRQSLGQGLEFLIYFQGNSAPDKSGLPSDRFSAERTGGSVSTLTIQRTQQEDSAVYLCASSLVGYEQYFGPGTRLTVT.

The gene calls are TRBV7-9 and TRBJ2-1, with 9 bases fitting TRBD1. V was pared by 2 bases and J by 7 bases, with 6 bases of the junction left unmatched. Germline loops: CDR1 SEHNR, CDR2 FQNEAQ (reference sequence). The CDR3 sequence is 15 residues long. The CDR3 bases are TGTGCCAGCAGCTTACGGACAGGGGTAAGAAATGAGCAGTTCTTC. This encodes CASSLRTGVRNEQFF.

The CDR3 nucleotides read TGTGCCAGCAGCCCCACCTCAGGAGGGGATCGCAATCAGCCCCAGCATTTT. It encodes CASSPTSGGDRNQPQHF. The chain couples TRBV27 to TRBJ1-5; maybe TRBD1 (5 bases). Germline V CDR1 and CDR2: MNHEY, SMNVEV (reference sequence). The CDR3 is made up of 17 amino acids. Trimming cost V 6 bases and J 2 bases, with 20 bases left between them.

V usage is TRBV7-2 and J usage is TRBJ2-7; tentatively, D is TRBD1 (6 bases). Per the germline V gene, CDR1 is SGHTA and CDR2 is FQGNSA. Trimming pared 2 bases from V and 2 bases from J, leaving 13 bases between. The CDR3 consists of 15 residues. CDR3 sequence reads: CASSLYLGATYEQYF. The CDR3 DNA is TGTGCCAGCAGCTTATATTTGGGGGCAACCTACGAGCAGTACTTC.

The CDR3 here is CASSRARTSGLYEQYF. CDR3 DNA: TGTGCCAGCAGTAGAGCCCGGACTAGCGGCCTCTACGAGCAGTACTTC. The chain couples TRBV27 to TRBJ2-7; 10 nucleotides agree with TRBD2. V shed 5 bases, J shed 3 bases, and the junction held 10 bases outside the gene matches. From germline, CDR1 is MNHEY and CDR2 SMNVEV (reference sequence). The length of the CDR3 is 16 residues.

The rearrangement joins TRBV29-1 to TRBJ2-7; D might be TRBD1 or TRBD2, each matching 5 bases. V was clipped by 7 bases and J by 0 bases, with 16 bases between them. CDR3 length: 14 amino acids. CDR1 is SQVTM, CDR2 ANQGSEA, per germline. The CDR3 DNA reads as TGCAGCGGGTCTGTTGGGGGAAGCTCCTACGAGCAGTACTTC. The encoded protein is CSGSVGGSSYEQYF.

The V call is TRBV19, the J call TRBJ2-1; 10 nucleotides line up with TRBD2. The CDR3 runs to 15 residues. V shed 5 bases, J shed 6 bases, and the junction held 7 bases outside the gene matches. Germline CDR1 reads LNHDA; CDR2 reads SQIVND (reference sequence). The chain's CDR3 is CASSVAGGLGNEQFF. CDR3 DNA sequence: TGTGCCAGTAGTGTAGCGGGAGGTTTAGGCAATGAGCAGTTCTTC.

The sample holds one count of this clone. The chain uses TRBV19 and TRBJ2-5; TRBD1 matches 9 bases. Germline trimming cut 4 bases from V and 4 bases from J; bases unmatched to any gene: 10. Per the germline V gene, CDR1 is LNHDA and CDR2 is SQIVND (reference sequence). CDR3 length: 16 residues. Here the CDR3 DNA reads TGTGCCAGTAGTAGTACAGGGGGCTTGTTGAGAGAGACCCAGTACTTC. Translating gives CASSSTGGLLRETQYF. Filled out from reference TRBV19 and TRBJ2-5, the complete variable domain reads DGGITQSPKYLFRKEGQNVTLSCEQNLNHDAMYWYRQDPGQGLRLIYYSQIVNDFQKGDIAEGYSVSREKKESFPLTVTSAQKNPTAFYLCASSSTGGLLRETQYFGPGTRLLVL.

This chain joins TRBV7-2 and TRBJ2-7; 9 bases match TRBD2. The CDR3 runs to 15 residues. Germline V gene data show CDR1 as SGHTA and CDR2 as FQGNSA. With V trimmed by 4 bases and J by 3 bases, 7 bases remained unmatched. The CDR3 DNA sequence: TGTGCCAGCAGCTCGAAACTAGCGGGCAGCTACGAGCAGTACTTC. It encodes CASSSKLAGSYEQYF.

The V and J genes are TRBV4-3 and TRBJ2-3, with 10 positions matching TRBD1. Germline V gene lookup returns CDR1 LGHNA and CDR2 YSLEER. Germline trimming cut 2 bases from V and 0 bases from J; bases unmatched to any gene: 5. The CDR3 has 17 residues. For the CDR3, the DNA is TGCGCCAGCAGCCAACCCCCGGGACAGGGGAGCACAGATACGCAGTATTTT. Its translation is CASSQPPGQGSTDTQYF.

The V call is TRBV6-6, the J call TRBJ1-2; TRBD1 matches 9 bases. Trimming cost V 2 bases and J 8 bases; bases outside gene matches: 9. Germline V gene sequence: CDR1 MNHNY, CDR2 SVGAGI (reference sequence). The CDR3 totals 15 residues. The CDR3 loop reads CASSYRDRELGGYTF. CDR3 in DNA: TGTGCCAGCAGTTACCGGGACAGGGAGTTAGGGGGCTACACCTTC.